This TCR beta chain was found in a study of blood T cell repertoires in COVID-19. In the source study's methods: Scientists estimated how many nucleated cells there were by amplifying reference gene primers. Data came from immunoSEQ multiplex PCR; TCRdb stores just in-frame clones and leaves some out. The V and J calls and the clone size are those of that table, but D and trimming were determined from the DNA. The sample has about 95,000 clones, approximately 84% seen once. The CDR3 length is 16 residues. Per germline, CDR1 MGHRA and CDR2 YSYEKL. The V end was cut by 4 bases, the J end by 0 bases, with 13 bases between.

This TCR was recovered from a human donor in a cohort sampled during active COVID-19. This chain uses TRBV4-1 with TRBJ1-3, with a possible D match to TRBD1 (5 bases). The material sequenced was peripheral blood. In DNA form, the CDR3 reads TGCGCCAGCAGCCCCCGACAGCTACTCTCTGGAAACACCATATATTTT. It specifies CASSPRQLLSGNTIYF.